The entry below describes one T cell receptor beta chain. Its antigen is still unknown. These data belong to a study of T cells in Graves' hyperthyroidism and ophthalmopathy. Study in general: Peripheral blood specimens were obtained at initial diagnosis, prior to any treatment.

The V and J ends lost 9 bases and 1 base respectively, with 7 bases between them. Germline V gene sequence: CDR1 SNHLY, CDR2 FYNNEI. This CDR3 region has 12 residues. A NOSPECS grade of at least 4, a Clinical Activity Score of at least 3 and duration under 3 months were recorded in ophthalmopathy patients. PBMCs came from roughly 10 ml fresh peripheral blood. Study findings and constraints: Most thyroid-expanded clonotypes above 0.001 were also found in blood.

RNA transcripts were the template for amplifying TCR beta CDR3 regions. HTBI primers were used for first-round RT-PCR of the TCR CDR3. TCRdb itself ran the multiplex PCR reads through MiXCR, one entry per CDR3 protein. Of some 650,000 distinct CDR3 sequences listed, more than 15% are singletons. V usage is TRBV2 and J usage is TRBJ2-4, with D uncertain. Material for sequencing was blood. The source of this sequence is a woman in her forties with Graves' ophthalmopathy. CDR3 in DNA: TGTGCCAGTGCACAGGCCAAAAACATTCAGTACTTC. Its translation is CASAQAKNIQYF.